The 15 T cell receptor beta chains presented below share a single source sample, sequenced in a study of T cell clonality in common variable immunodeficiency (dated by TCRdb to the mid-2010s). Receptor libraries were prepared by the immunoSEQ multiplex PCR assay. TCRdb retrieved this table from immuneACCESS and kept in-frame rearrangements only. Not all clones are present; in checked studies, unresolved V genes account for under half, and no reason is known for the remainder. For this sample the table reports 25,000 to 35,000 clones, with no clone seen just once. Of the sample, 4% to 5% is held by the ten largest clones. The sequenced sample was peripheral blood mononuclear cells. These receptor sequences come from a person aged 18-69 years in good health.

This clone was observed many times. The read finishes 3 residues shy of the CDR3 end, and the germline J gene is used to complete it. The chain couples TRBV19 to TRBJ1-6; D is uncertain. Germline lookup yields CDR1 LNHDA and CDR2 SQIVND (reference sequence). V lost 5 bases, J lost 8 bases, and 13 bases lay in between. The CDR3 spans 14 residues. CDR3 bases read: TGTGCCAGTAGTGGAACAGCTACTTATTCACCC. This translates into CASSGTATYSP. The CDR3 in its entirety is CASSGTATYSPLHF.

This clone showed up many times. Read data end 3 residues before the CDR3 end; the end is taken from the germline J gene. The chain is built from TRBV30 and TRBJ2-2; 8 bases line up with TRBD1. The length of the CDR3 is 16 residues. Germline V lookup: CDR1 GTSNPN, CDR2 SVGIG (reference sequence). The sequenced CDR3 bases are TGTGCCTGGAGTGTTGGACAGGGTTCAACTAATGAAAAG. It translates to CAWSVGQGSTNEK. The entire CDR3 reads CAWSVGQGSTNEKLFF. The variable domain in full, completed from reference TRBV30 and TRBJ2-2, reads SQTIHQWPATLVQPVGSPLSLECTVEGTSNPNLYWYRQAAGRGLQLLFYSVGIGQISSEVPQNLSASRPQDRQFILSSKKLLLSDSGFYLCAWSVGQGSTNEKLFFGEGSRLTVL.

The sample holds many counts of this clone. The CDR3 end falls 3 residues outside the read, so it is completed with the germline J gene. The V call is TRBV7-2, the J call TRBJ2-3, with no clear D. The CDR3 loop spans 14 amino acids. V gave up 1 base and J gave up 0 bases, with 5 bases separating them. Germline assignment: CDR1 SGHTA and CDR2 FQGNSA. This CDR3 reads CASSLGASTDTQYF. The DNA read from the CDR3 is TGTGCCAGCAGCTTAGGGGCTAGCACAGATACG.

A word on this clone: The missing CDR3 end, 3 residues past where the read stops, is filled in from the germline J gene. The rearrangement joins TRBV29-1 to TRBJ2-5; 7 bases fit TRBD1. The CDR3 has 13 amino acids. The V segment lost 6 bases and the J segment 2 bases; nucleotides outside the gene matches: 6. Germline assignment: CDR1 SQVTM and CDR2 ANQGSEA. Partial CDR3 DNA: TGCAGCGTCGAGGGACAGTCTCAAGAGACC. Translated: CSVEGQSQET. The full CDR3 reads CSVEGQSQETQYF. Full variable domain (remainder filled in from reference TRBV29-1 and TRBJ2-5): SAVISQKPSRDICQRGTSLTIQCQVDSQVTMMFWYRQQPGQSLTLIATANQGSEATYESGFVIDKFPISRPNLTFSTLTVSNMSPEDSSIYLCSVEGQSQETQYFGPGTRLLVL.

This clone was counted at least ten times. The read halts 3 residues ahead of the CDR3 end, with the missing end drawn from the germline J gene. V is TRBV20-1 and J is TRBJ1-1, with a possible D match to TRBD1 (6 bases). Trimming removed 6 bases at V and 1 base at J, with 15 bases between. This CDR3 contains 14 residues. Germline CDR1 DFQATT, CDR2 SNEGSKA (reference sequence). CDR3 loop: CSARGGPTNTEAFF. CDR3 DNA, as far as it was read: TGCAGTGCCAGGGGAGGGCCAACGAACACTGAA.

This clone was counted a few times. The CDR3 end falls 3 residues outside the read, so it is completed with the germline J gene. This rearrangement joins TRBV19 to TRBJ2-1; TRBD2 aligns across 10 bases. Germline loops: CDR1 LNHDA, CDR2 SQIVND (reference sequence). Trimming at V came to 6 bases and at J to 4 bases, leaving 9 bases not matched to a gene. The CDR3 has 16 residues. CDR3 bases read: TGTGCCAGTAGGCGCCTAGCGGGAGAGGGTTACAATGAG. Translating gives CASRRLAGEGYNE. The whole CDR3 protein is CASRRLAGEGYNEQFF. Complete variable domain (other parts from reference TRBV19 and TRBJ2-1): DGGITQSPKYLFRKEGQNVTLSCEQNLNHDAMYWYRQDPGQGLRLIYYSQIVNDFQKGDIAEGYSVSREKKESFPLTVTSAQKNPTAFYLCASRRLAGEGYNEQFFGPGTRLTVL.

This clone was detected ten times or more. Coverage ceases 3 residues before the CDR3 finishes, and the germline J gene fills in the end. The genes are TRBV11-2 and TRBJ2-1, with 9 bases lining up with TRBD2. V gave up 0 bases and J gave up 6 bases; unmatched junction bases: 3. Germline loops: CDR1 SGHAT, CDR2 FQNNGV. The CDR3 length is 15 residues. CDR3 bases read: TGTGCCAGCAGCTTAGAAGGGACTAGCCGCAATGAG. Residues: CASSLEGTSRNE. The CDR3 in its entirety is CASSLEGTSRNEQFF.

At least ten counts were recorded for this clone. The read is 3 residues too short to cover the CDR3 end, so that end is filled in from the germline J gene. The chain carries TRBV3-1 (or the pseudogene TRBV3-2) and TRBJ2-1, with a weak D call TRBD2 (6 bases). V dropped 7 bases and J dropped 8 bases, with 21 bases sitting between them. Germline CDR1 and CDR2: LGHDT and YNNKEL (reference sequence). The CDR3 contains 15 residues. This chain's CDR3 is CASTSSVSSTDEQFF. The DNA read from the CDR3 is TGTGCCAGCACCTCTAGCGTTTCCTCAACGGATGAG.

In the case of this clone: The sequence runs out 3 residues before the end of the CDR3; the remainder is reconstructed from the germline J gene. This chain uses TRBV7-3 with TRBJ2-4, with 7 positions matching TRBD1. Looked up from germline, CDR1 is SGHTA and CDR2 is FQGTGA. The CDR3 consists of 13 residues. The CDR3 bases that were read are TGTGCCAGCAGTCCAACAGGGGCTCATGGT. Encoded protein: CASSPTGAHG. The complete CDR3 reads CASSPTGAHGQYF.

This clone was found many times. The DNA ends 3 residues before the CDR3 does, and the rest of the CDR3 is filled in from the germline J gene. V usage is TRBV5-1 and J usage is TRBJ2-2, with a possible D match to TRBD1 (6 bases). The length of the CDR3 is 15 residues. Trimming removed 1 base from V and 1 base from J, with 8 bases in between. Germline CDR1 is SGHRS and CDR2 is YFSETQ. The sequenced part of the CDR3 DNA is TGCGCCAGCAGCTTGTCGACAGGGAACACCGGGGAG. Protein: CASSLSTGNTGE. The full CDR3 protein reads CASSLSTGNTGELFF.

Remarks on this clone: The CDR3 goes on 3 residues after the read ends, and that part is filled in from the germline J gene. The chain carries TRBV6-1 and TRBJ1-2, with D hard to call. The CDR3 loop spans 16 amino acids. CDR1 and CDR2 from the germline V gene are MNHNS and SASEGT. CDR3 in amino acids: CASSERDSGSSADYTF. The DNA read from the CDR3 is TGTGCCAGCAGTGAAAGGGATAGCGGGAGTTCCGCTGAC.

This clone was recorded many times. The read finishes 3 residues shy of the CDR3 end, and the germline J gene is used to complete it. The chain is built from TRBV20-1 and TRBJ2-3; a possible D gene is TRBD2 (5 bases). This CDR3 is 15 amino acids long. Germline values: CDR1 DFQATT, CDR2 SNEGSKA (reference sequence). The V and J ends lost 0 bases and 2 bases respectively, with 12 bases between them. The CDR3 protein is CSARDLGGFTDTQYF. The sequenced CDR3 bases are TGCAGTGCTAGAGATCTCGGCGGGTTCACAGATACG.

As for this clone: The read gets to within 3 residues of the CDR3 end, and the germline J gene fills in the rest. This chain links TRBV7-6 with TRBJ2-7; maybe TRBD1 (7 bases). The CDR3 runs to 17 residues. Germline V gene data show CDR1 as SGHVS and CDR2 as FNYEAQ. Trimming removed 2 bases at V and 3 bases at J, with 20 bases between. CDR3 amino acids: CASSLKPGAGGNYEQYF. Incomplete CDR3 DNA: TGTGCCAGCAGCTTAAAACCGGGGGCAGGGGGGAACTACGAG. The full variable domain, rest sourced from reference TRBV7-6 and TRBJ2-7, is GAGVSQSPRYKVTKRGQDVALRCDPISGHVSLYWYRQALGQGPEFLTYFNYEAQQDKSGLPNDRFSAERPEGSISTLTIQRTEQRDSAMYRCASSLKPGAGGNYEQYFGPGTRLTVT.

This clone has at least ten counts. With the read ending 3 residues before the CDR3 end, the germline J gene is used to fill in that end. The rearrangement links TRBV5-1 to TRBJ1-3, with D possibly being TRBD1 (6 bases). The germline CDR1 and CDR2 sequences are SGHRS and YFSETQ. V dropped 5 bases and J dropped 3 bases, with 15 bases sitting between them. The CDR3 has 15 amino acids. Here the CDR3 reads CASRPGGGVGNTIYF. The sequenced part of the CDR3 DNA is TGCGCCAGCAGACCCGGCGGGGGCGTTGGAAACACC.

This clone was seen repeatedly, ten times or more. The read terminates 3 residues before the CDR3 end, so the remaining end is supplied by the germline J gene. The V and J genes are TRBV5-1 and TRBJ2-7, with D possibly called TRBD1 or TRBD2 (5 bases each). CDR3 length: 16 residues. Trimming took 6 bases from V and 2 from J, leaving 21 bases between them. Germline V gene sequence: CDR1 SGHRS, CDR2 YFSETQ. The DNA read from the CDR3 is TGCGCCAGCACCGAGGGGAATGGTCTAGGCCCCTACGAG. Translated, it gives CASTEGNGLGPYE. From start to end, the CDR3 is CASTEGNGLGPYEQYF.